Presented here are 19 T cell receptor beta chains from one specimen sequenced in a study of blood T cell repertoires in COVID-19. Here immunoSEQ multiplex PCR was the method, and the copy in TCRdb shows in-frame clones only, minus some. Among about 67,000 clones listed, roughly nine tenths were seen once. The material sequenced was peripheral blood. The source is a man aged 50 or older with active COVID-19.

The rearrangement joins TRBV5-6 to TRBJ2-7, with a tentative D call TRBD2 (5 bases). V lost 2 bases and J lost 0, with 9 bases in between. In germline, CDR1 is SGHDT, CDR2 YYEEEE. This CDR3 region has 14 residues. In DNA, the CDR3 is TGTGCCAGCAGCTTCAACGGACTCTCCTACGAGCAGTACTTC. Translating it yields CASSFNGLSYEQYF.

This chain's CDR3 is CASSQVTGDTEAFF. The CDR3 nucleotides are TGTGCCAGCTCTCAAGTGACAGGGGACACTGAAGCTTTCTTT. The V and J genes are TRBV18 and TRBJ1-1; 8 nucleotides agree with TRBD1. Germline V lookup: CDR1 KGHSH, CDR2 LQKENI. The CDR3 consists of 14 residues. The V gene end was trimmed by 6 bases and the J gene end by 3 bases; junction bases not matched to a gene: 6.

This sequence joins TRBV27 and TRBJ2-3; 7 bases line up with TRBD1. V shed 10 bases, J shed 1 base, and the junction held 8 bases outside the gene matches. Germline assignment: CDR1 MNHEY and CDR2 SMNVEV (reference sequence). CDR3 length: 14 residues. The CDR3 coding sequence is TGTGCCACCCAGGGTACAGGGGGCACAGATACGCAGTATTTT. Translating gives CATQGTGGTDTQYF.

J is TRBJ2-1 and V is TRBV28; possible D gene TRBD1, 6 bases. Germline CDR1 and CDR2: MDHEN and SYDVKM. This CDR3 contains 15 residues. V was cut by 5 bases and J by 4 bases, with 15 bases left in between. This CDR3 is CASSPIGQPYNEQFF. Here the CDR3 DNA reads TGTGCCAGCAGTCCTATAGGACAGCCATACAATGAGCAGTTCTTC. Full variable domain (missing parts from reference TRBV28 and TRBJ2-1): DVKVTQSSRYLVKRTGEKVFLECVQDMDHENMFWYRQDPGLGLRLIYFSYDVKMKEKGDIPEGYSVSREKKERFSLILESASTNQTSMYLCASSPIGQPYNEQFFGPGTRLTVL.

The chain carries TRBV18 and TRBJ1-5, with a weak D call TRBD1 (5 bases). The CDR3 totals 15 residues. Between the trimmed V and J ends, which lost 8 bases and 2 bases, there was a span of 16 bases. Germline V gene data show CDR1 as KGHSH and CDR2 as LQKENI. CDR3 nucleotides: TGTGCCAGCGCCCCGGGGGGGATGGGCAATCAGCCCCAGCATTTT. Its protein product is CASAPGGMGNQPQHF.

V gene TRBV6-5 combines with J gene TRBJ2-7; tentatively, D is TRBD1 (7 bases). Trimming removed 4 bases from V and 3 bases from J, with 13 bases in between. This CDR3 has 14 residues. Germline assignment: CDR1 MNHEY and CDR2 SVGAGI. In DNA form, the CDR3 reads TGTGCCAGCAGTTCCCGGCAGGGGGGCTACGAGCAGTACTTC. This encodes CASSSRQGGYEQYF.

CDR3 protein: CASSYSQIQETQYF. CDR3 nucleotides: TGTGCCAGCAGTTACTCCCAGATACAAGAGACCCAGTACTTC. The chain has TRBV6-2 or TRBV6-3 and TRBJ2-5, with no clear D. Germline V gives CDR1 MNHEY, CDR2 SVGEGT. The V end lost 0 bases, the J end lost 2 bases, and 7 bases lay between the germline ends. The CDR3 contains 14 residues.

The chain joins TRBV11-3 to TRBJ2-5; D not certain. The CDR3 has 15 residues. Germline V gene sequence: CDR1 SGHNT, CDR2 YENEEA. V lost 1 base to trimming and J lost 0 bases, with 9 bases between them. The CDR3 here is CASSLGAVYQETQYF. The CDR3 nucleotides are TGTGCCAGCAGCTTAGGGGCAGTATACCAAGAGACCCAGTACTTC. Together with reference TRBV11-3 and TRBJ2-5, the CDR3 gives the full variable domain: EAGVVQSPRYKIIEKKQPVAFWCNPISGHNTLYWYLQNLGQGPELLIRYENEEAVDDSQLPKDRFSAERLKGVDSTLKIQPAELGDSAVYLCASSLGAVYQETQYFGPGTRLLVL.

Here the CDR3 reads CASSQVPGLAGGSSYEQYF. The DNA for the CDR3 is TGTGCCAGCAGCCAGGTTCCGGGACTAGCGGGGGGATCCTCCTACGAGCAGTACTTC. V is TRBV3-1 (or the pseudogene TRBV3-2) and J is TRBJ2-7, with 15 bases identical to TRBD2. The CDR3 has 19 amino acids. The V gene's germline CDR1 is LGHDT and CDR2 YNNKEL (reference sequence). J lost 0 bases, V lost 3 bases, and 9 bases had no gene match.

V and J are TRBV9 and TRBJ1-4; D not certain. The germline V and J ends were trimmed by 0 bases and 7 bases, with 13 bases remaining between them. The CDR3 is made up of 15 amino acids. CDR1 and CDR2 (germline): SGDLS, YYNGEE. The CDR3 nucleotides are TGTGCCAGCAGCGTAGGGCAGGCTTTAGGTGAAAAACTGTTTTTT. This codes for CASSVGQALGEKLFF.

V usage is TRBV5-1 and J usage is TRBJ1-4; D uncertain. The CDR3 is 16 amino acids. V was clipped by 0 bases and J by 3 bases, with 12 bases between them. The germline CDR1 and CDR2 sequences are SGHRS and YFSETQ. The DNA for the CDR3 is TGCGCCAGCAGCTTGGGCGGGGTTCCAGCTAATGAAAAACTGTTTTTT. This translates into CASSLGGVPANEKLFF.

The gene calls are TRBV11-2 and TRBJ2-2; the D is unclear. Trimming shortened V by 0 bases and J by 6 bases, and 8 bases separated the two germline ends. Germline V lookup: CDR1 SGHAT, CDR2 FQNNGV. The CDR3 loop spans 14 amino acids. The DNA for the CDR3 is TGTGCCAGCAGCTTAGACGGGTTCCCCGGGGAGCTGTTTTTT. It encodes CASSLDGFPGELFF. The whole variable domain, remainder taken from reference TRBV11-2 and TRBJ2-2, is EAGVAQSPRYKIIEKRQSVAFWCNPISGHATLYWYQQILGQGPKLLIQFQNNGVVDDSQLPKDRFSAERLKGVDSTLKIQPAKLEDSAVYLCASSLDGFPGELFFGEGSRLTVL.

This clone showed up just a few times. V gene TRBV5-8 combines with J gene TRBJ2-7, with D possibly TRBD2 on 6 matching bases. Per the germline V gene, CDR1 is SGHTS and CDR2 is YDEGEE. The V gene lost 0 bases and the J gene lost 0 bases, with 10 bases spanning the gap. The CDR3 is 15 residues long. The CDR3: CASSLEAGSSYEQYF. The CDR3 nucleotides read TGTGCCAGCAGCTTGGAGGCGGGAAGCTCCTACGAGCAGTACTTC.

The rearrangement joins TRBV6-5 to TRBJ2-7, with D possibly being TRBD1 (6 bases). The germline CDR1 and CDR2 sequences are MNHEY and SVGAGI. V lost 5 bases and J lost 5, with 13 bases in between. This CDR3 is 13 amino acids long. The CDR3 region is CASSTTGTHEQYF. CDR3 bases: TGTGCCAGCAGTACTACAGGGACCCACGAGCAGTACTTC.

V is TRBV19 and J is TRBJ1-4; 7 bases are a match to TRBD1. Trimming cost V 4 bases and J 7 bases; bases outside gene matches: 9. The CDR3 sequence is 15 residues long. Germline V gives CDR1 LNHDA, CDR2 SQIVND (reference sequence). CDR3 in DNA: TGTGCCAGTAGTACGAGACAGGGAAATGTTGAAAAACTGTTTTTT. It codes for CASSTRQGNVEKLFF. Complete variable domain (other parts from reference TRBV19 and TRBJ1-4): DGGITQSPKYLFRKEGQNVTLSCEQNLNHDAMYWYRQDPGQGLRLIYYSQIVNDFQKGDIAEGYSVSREKKESFPLTVTSAQKNPTAFYLCASSTRQGNVEKLFFGSGTQLSVL.

V is TRBV9 and J is TRBJ1-2; 10 nucleotides agree with TRBD1. The germline V gene encodes CDR1 SGDLS and CDR2 YYNGEE. The CDR3 has 13 residues. V dropped 2 bases and J dropped 6; count of bases not matched to a gene: 1. CDR3: CASSVGTGDGYTF. CDR3 nucleotide sequence: TGTGCCAGCAGCGTGGGGACAGGGGATGGCTACACCTTC.

This rearrangement joins TRBV9 to TRBJ2-3; 9 nucleotides line up with TRBD2. Germline values: CDR1 SGDLS, CDR2 YYNGEE. Trimming took 0 bases from V and 4 from J; bases not matched to a gene: 9. This CDR3 has 17 amino acids. Here the CDR3 reads CASSVAVSSGIPDTQYF. In nucleotides, the CDR3 is TGTGCCAGCAGCGTAGCTGTGTCTAGCGGGATACCAGATACGCAGTATTTT.

Only one count was recorded for this clone. J is TRBJ1-2 and V is TRBV7-9, with D possibly being TRBD1 (5 bases). V was pared by 1 base and J by 6 bases, with 12 bases between. Germline CDR1 is SEHNR and CDR2 is FQNEAQ (reference sequence). There are 14 residues in the CDR3. As DNA, the CDR3 is TGTGCCAGCAGCTTAGATACCAGGGTGCATGGCTACACCTTC. This codes for CASSLDTRVHGYTF.

The rearrangement links TRBV7-2 to TRBJ1-5, with D maybe TRBD1 (6 bases). The V end lost 4 bases, the J end lost 1 base, and 11 bases lay between the germline ends. This CDR3 region has 15 residues. Germline V lookup: CDR1 SGHTA, CDR2 FQGNSA. CDR3 sequence: CASSSAGQSNQPQHF. The CDR3 DNA reads TGTGCCAGCAGCTCAGCCGGACAGAGCAATCAGCCCCAGCATTTT.